These 13 T cell receptor beta chains came from one sample sequenced in a study of shared clonotypes between healthy human individuals. TCRdb keeps only in-frame clones here, not all; method: immunoSEQ multiplex PCR. The table records about 1.5 million clones, roughly 98% of them present only once. The sample comprised naive CD4+ T cells sorted from blood. The subset: CD45RA+ positively selected. The receptors derive from a man aged 25 to 45 in good health.

As regards this clone: This specimen includes other DNA sequences encoding the same CDR3. This sequence joins TRBV5-1 and TRBJ2-3; the D call may be TRBD1 or TRBD2 (5 bases each). The CDR3 has 15 residues. V lost 1 base and J lost 1, with 10 bases in between. Germline values: CDR1 SGHRS, CDR2 YFSETQ. The CDR3 is CASSLMGPGTDTQYF. CDR3 nucleotide sequence: TGCGCCAGCAGCTTGATGGGACCGGGCACAGATACGCAGTATTTT.

V is TRBV9 and J is TRBJ2-5; TRBD2 aligns across 10 bases. There are 15 residues in the CDR3. J gave up 5 bases and V 0 bases, and 4 bases lay outside the gene matches. Germline V lookup: CDR1 SGDLS, CDR2 YYNGEE. CDR3 region: CASSVAAGGEETQYF. DNA of the CDR3: TGTGCCAGCAGCGTAGCAGCGGGAGGGGAGGAGACCCAGTACTTC. Full variable domain (rest looked up from reference TRBV9 and TRBJ2-5): DSGVTQTPKHLITATGQRVTLRCSPRSGDLSVYWYQQSLDQGLQFLIQYYNGEERAKGNILERFSAQQFPDLHSELNLSSLELGDSALYFCASSVAAGGEETQYFGPGTRLLVL.

This clone was observed once. The CDR3: CATSVVYGGNEQFF. DNA of the CDR3: TGTGCCACCAGTGTTGTATACGGGGGCAATGAGCAGTTCTTC. The chain uses TRBV15 and TRBJ2-1; D might be TRBD2 (6 bases). Germline-derived CDR1 and CDR2 are LNHNV and YYDKDF (reference sequence). Trimming took off 6 bases at V and 6 bases at J, with 15 bases between the two ends. CDR3 length: 14 residues.

The J gene is TRBJ1-5, the V gene TRBV7-2, with D perhaps TRBD1 (6 bases). The V and J ends lost 3 bases and 11 bases respectively, with 20 bases between them. Germline lookup yields CDR1 SGHTA and CDR2 FQGNSA. The CDR3 is 15 residues long. This CDR3 reads CASSFRTEEAYAQHF. CDR3 nucleotides: TGTGCCAGCAGCTTTCGGACAGAGGAGGCCTACGCCCAGCATTTT.

The genes are TRBV5-1 and TRBJ2-2, with 10 bases identical to TRBD2. V lost 4 bases to trimming and J lost 1 base; unmatched junction nucleotides: 4. The CDR3 has 16 amino acids. The germline V gene encodes CDR1 SGHRS and CDR2 YFSETQ. CDR3 amino acids: CASSHGLAENTGELFF. As DNA, the CDR3 is TGCGCCAGCAGCCACGGACTAGCGGAGAACACCGGGGAGCTGTTTTTT.

V and J are TRBV27 and TRBJ2-1; no reliable D call. Germline V gene data show CDR1 as MNHEY and CDR2 as SMNVEV (reference sequence). CDR3 length: 13 amino acids. The V and J ends lost 2 bases and 9 bases respectively, with 11 bases between them. DNA of the CDR3: TGTGCCAGCAGTTTAGGCCCTTTCGGTGAGCAGTTCTTC. Amino acid sequence: CASSLGPFGEQFF.

The chain has TRBV7-3 and TRBJ2-3, with D possibly matching TRBD1 (6 bases). V lost 6 bases and J lost 2, with 15 bases in between. Germline V gene sequence: CDR1 SGHTA, CDR2 FQGTGA. There are 15 residues in the CDR3. The chain's CDR3 is CASSSGDRHTDTQYF. For the CDR3, the DNA is TGTGCCAGCAGTTCAGGAGACAGGCACACAGATACGCAGTATTTT.

The chain links TRBV19 to TRBJ1-1; 11 positions agree with TRBD1. V dropped 8 bases and J dropped 10; count of bases not matched to a gene: 18. The germline CDR1 and CDR2 sequences are LNHDA and SQIVND (reference sequence). This CDR3 comprises 16 residues. DNA for the CDR3: TGTGCCAGTCGAAGACACAGGACAGGGGGCGCATGGCCAGCTTTCTTT. Its translation is CASRRHRTGGAWPAFF.

The sample holds a few counts of this clone. V and J are TRBV30 and TRBJ1-5, with a weak D call TRBD1 (6 bases). The CDR3 extends over 11 amino acids. CDR1 and CDR2 (germline): GTSNPN, SVGIG (reference sequence). CDR3 loop: CAWGLNQPQHF. CDR3 nucleotides: TGTGCTTGGGGGCTAAATCAGCCCCAGCATTTT.

Comment on this clone: This CDR3 is also generated by other DNA sequences in the sample. This rearrangement joins TRBV10-1 to TRBJ1-1, with a tentative D call TRBD1 (6 bases). The V end lost 4 bases, the J end lost 1 base, and 7 bases lay between the germline ends. The germline V gene encodes CDR1 WNHNN and CDR2 SYGVQD (reference sequence). The CDR3 extends over 13 amino acids. In DNA, the CDR3 is TGCGCCAGCAGTGCACAGGGGAACACTGAAGCTTTCTTT. Residues: CASSAQGNTEAFF.

This clone came up a few times. One end of the junction fails to match germline, which may point to a read error. The genes are TRBV7-2 and TRBJ2-1; no definite D call. Germline V lookup: CDR1 SGHTA, CDR2 FQGNSA. The CDR3 covers 12 residues. The CDR3 sequence is CASTLVSDEQFF. In nucleotides, the CDR3 is TGTGCCAGCACCTTAGTATCCGATGAGCAGTTCTTC.

The V gene is TRBV21-1, the J gene TRBJ2-7; TRBD2 was called by the table and not checked on the DNA. TRBV21-1 counts as a pseudogene. The CDR3 consists of 15 residues. The CDR3 sequence is CASNSPSGCPYEQYF. The DNA of the CDR3 is TGTGCCAGCAACAGCCCTAGCGGGTGTCCCTACGAGCAGTACTTC.

This clone was seen a single time. The chain uses TRBV27 and TRBJ2-7; 9 bases are a match to TRBD1. V gave up 7 bases and J gave up 3 bases; unmatched junction bases: 7. The CDR3 length is 14 residues. CDR1 is MNHEY and CDR2 is SMNVEV in the germline V gene (reference sequence). CDR3: CASTHRDRVYEQYF. CDR3 in DNA: TGTGCCAGCACCCACCGGGACAGGGTCTACGAGCAGTACTTC.